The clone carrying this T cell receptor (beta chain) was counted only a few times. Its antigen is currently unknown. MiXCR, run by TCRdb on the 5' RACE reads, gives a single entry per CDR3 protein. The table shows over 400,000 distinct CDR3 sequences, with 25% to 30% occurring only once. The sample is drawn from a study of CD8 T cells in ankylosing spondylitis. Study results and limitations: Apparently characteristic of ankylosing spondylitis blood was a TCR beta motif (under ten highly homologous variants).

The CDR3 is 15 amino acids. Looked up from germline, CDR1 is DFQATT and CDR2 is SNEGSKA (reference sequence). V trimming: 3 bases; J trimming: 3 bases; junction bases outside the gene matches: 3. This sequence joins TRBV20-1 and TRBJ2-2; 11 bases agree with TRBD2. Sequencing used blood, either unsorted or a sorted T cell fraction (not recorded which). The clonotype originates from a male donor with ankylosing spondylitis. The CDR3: CSASRLAGYTGELFF. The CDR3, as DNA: TGCAGTGCTAGTAGACTAGCGGGATACACCGGGGAGCTGTTTTTT.